This T cell receptor (beta chain) was sequenced in a study of cytomegalovirus exposure and HLA in healthy donors. Study summary: Genetic ancestry analysis placed around four fifths of the 398 donors that were genotyped in the Caucasian-associated cluster.

In germline, CDR1 is LGHNA, CDR2 YNFKEQ. The CDR3 consists of 15 residues. Trimming removed 4 bases from V and 3 bases from J, with 13 bases in between. Worth noting for this clone: The antigen is not known.

Whole-study results and caveats: Reportedly, TCR beta sequences accurately predicted HLA-A and HLA-B alleles in most subjects. A list of 150 or so TCR beta chains associated with cytomegalovirus was given. Most observed TCR sequences were rare, whereas some public TCRs were detected in many donors.

Both 60 Vbeta primers and 13 Jbeta primers went into the PCR. TCRdb's table, derived via immunoSEQ multiplex PCR, lists solely in-frame clones and lacks some. The repertoire consists of fewer than 150,000 clones, with around 69% occurring once and the leading ten covering about 8.2%. This chain links TRBV4-2 with TRBJ1-5, with D unclear. This clonotype was sampled from a middle-aged woman in good health and CMV-seropositive. Sequencing used PBMCs. The CDR3 loop reads CASSLIRGFNQPQHF. The DNA for the CDR3 is TGTGCCAGCAGCCTCATTCGGGGTTTCAATCAGCCCCAGCATTTT.